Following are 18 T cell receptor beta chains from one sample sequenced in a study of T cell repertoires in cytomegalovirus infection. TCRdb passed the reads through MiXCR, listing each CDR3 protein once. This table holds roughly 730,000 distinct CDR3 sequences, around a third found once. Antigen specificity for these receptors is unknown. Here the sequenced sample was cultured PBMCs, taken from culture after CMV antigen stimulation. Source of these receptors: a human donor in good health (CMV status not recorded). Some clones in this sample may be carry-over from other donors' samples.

The CDR3 spells CSARDPQLIRSYNEQFF. The DNA for the CDR3 is TGCAGTGCTAGAGATCCCCAACTAATCCGGTCCTACAATGAGCAGTTCTTC. V and J are TRBV20-1 and TRBJ2-1; no clear D. This CDR3 contains 17 residues. V lost 0 bases and J lost 1, with 16 bases in between. Germline V CDR1 and CDR2: DFQATT, SNEGSKA (reference sequence).

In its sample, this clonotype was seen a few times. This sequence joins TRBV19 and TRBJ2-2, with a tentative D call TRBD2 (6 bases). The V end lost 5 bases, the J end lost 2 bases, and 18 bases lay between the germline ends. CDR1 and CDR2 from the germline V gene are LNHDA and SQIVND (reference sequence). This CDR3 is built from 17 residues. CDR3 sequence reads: CASSPLPTSRNTGELFF. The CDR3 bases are TGTGCCAGTAGTCCCCTACCCACTAGCCGAAACACCGGGGAGCTGTTTTTT. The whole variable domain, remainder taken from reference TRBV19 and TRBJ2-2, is DGGITQSPKYLFRKEGQNVTLSCEQNLNHDAMYWYRQDPGQGLRLIYYSQIVNDFQKGDIAEGYSVSREKKESFPLTVTSAQKNPTAFYLCASSPLPTSRNTGELFFGEGSRLTVL.

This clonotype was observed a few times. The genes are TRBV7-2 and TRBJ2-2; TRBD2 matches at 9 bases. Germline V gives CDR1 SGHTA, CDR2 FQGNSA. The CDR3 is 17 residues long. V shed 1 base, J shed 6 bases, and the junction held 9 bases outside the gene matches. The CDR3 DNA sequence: TGTGCCAGCAGCTTAGTTGGGCGGGGGGGCGGTTCCGGGGAGCTGTTTTTT. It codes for CASSLVGRGGGSGELFF.

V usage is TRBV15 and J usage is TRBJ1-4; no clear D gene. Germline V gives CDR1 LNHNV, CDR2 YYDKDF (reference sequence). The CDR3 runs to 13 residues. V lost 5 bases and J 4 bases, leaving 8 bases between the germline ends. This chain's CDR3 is CATSREINEKLFF. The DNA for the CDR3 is TGTGCCACCAGCCGGGAGATTAATGAAAAACTGTTTTTT.

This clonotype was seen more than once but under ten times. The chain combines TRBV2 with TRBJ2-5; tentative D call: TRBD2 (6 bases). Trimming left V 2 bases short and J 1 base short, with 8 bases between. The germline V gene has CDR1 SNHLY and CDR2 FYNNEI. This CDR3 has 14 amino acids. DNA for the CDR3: TGTGCCAGCAGTGAAATGACTAGCCAAGAGACCCAGTACTTC. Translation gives CASSEMTSQETQYF.

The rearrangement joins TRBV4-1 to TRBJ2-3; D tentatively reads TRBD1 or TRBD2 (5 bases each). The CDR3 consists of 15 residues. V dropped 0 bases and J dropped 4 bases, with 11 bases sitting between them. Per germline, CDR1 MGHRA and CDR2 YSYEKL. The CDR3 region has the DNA TGCGCCAGCAGCCAAGAGGGGACGCAGGCAGATACGCAGTATTTT. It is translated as CASSQEGTQADTQYF.

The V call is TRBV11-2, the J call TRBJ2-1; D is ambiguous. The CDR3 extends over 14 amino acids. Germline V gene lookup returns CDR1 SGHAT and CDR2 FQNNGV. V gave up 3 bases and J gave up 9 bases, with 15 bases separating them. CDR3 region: CASSFMSPGGEQFF. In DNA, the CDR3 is TGTGCCAGCAGCTTTATGAGTCCTGGCGGTGAGCAGTTCTTC.

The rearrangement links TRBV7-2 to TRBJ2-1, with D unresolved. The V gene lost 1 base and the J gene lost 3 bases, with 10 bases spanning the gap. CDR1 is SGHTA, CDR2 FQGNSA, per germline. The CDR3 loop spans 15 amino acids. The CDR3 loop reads CASSLGGGIYNEQFF. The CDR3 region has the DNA TGTGCCAGCAGCTTAGGCGGCGGAATCTACAATGAGCAGTTCTTC. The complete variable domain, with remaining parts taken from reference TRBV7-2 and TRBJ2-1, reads GAGVSQSPSNKVTEKGKDVELRCDPISGHTALYWYRQSLGQGLEFLIYFQGNSAPDKSGLPSDRFSAERTGGSVSTLTIQRTQQEDSAVYLCASSLGGGIYNEQFFGPGTRLTVL.

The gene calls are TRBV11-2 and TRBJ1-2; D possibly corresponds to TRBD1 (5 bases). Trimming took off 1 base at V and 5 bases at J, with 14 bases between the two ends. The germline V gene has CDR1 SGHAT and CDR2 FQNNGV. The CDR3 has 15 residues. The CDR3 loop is CASSLGLGLGYGYTF. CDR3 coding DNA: TGTGCCAGCAGCTTAGGTCTGGGACTTGGATATGGCTACACCTTC.

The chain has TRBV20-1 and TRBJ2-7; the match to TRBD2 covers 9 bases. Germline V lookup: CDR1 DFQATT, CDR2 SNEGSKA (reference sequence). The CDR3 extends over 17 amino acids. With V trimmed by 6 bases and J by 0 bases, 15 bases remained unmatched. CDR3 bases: TGCAGTGCCCATAGGGCGGCTAGCGGGGCTTTCTCCTACGAGCAGTACTTC. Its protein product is CSAHRAASGAFSYEQYF.

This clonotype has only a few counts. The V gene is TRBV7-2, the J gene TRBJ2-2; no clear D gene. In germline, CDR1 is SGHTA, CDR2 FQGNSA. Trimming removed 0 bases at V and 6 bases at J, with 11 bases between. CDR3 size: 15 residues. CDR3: CASSLALALSGELFF. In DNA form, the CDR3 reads TGTGCCAGCAGCTTAGCGCTGGCCTTGTCCGGGGAGCTGTTTTTT.

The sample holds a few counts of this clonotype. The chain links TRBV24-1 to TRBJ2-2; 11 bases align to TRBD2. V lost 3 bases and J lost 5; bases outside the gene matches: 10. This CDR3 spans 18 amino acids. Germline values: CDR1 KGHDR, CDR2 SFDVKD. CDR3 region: CATSDGSSGGSITGELFF. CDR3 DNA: TGTGCCACCAGTGATGGGTCTAGCGGGGGGTCGATTACCGGGGAGCTGTTTTTT.

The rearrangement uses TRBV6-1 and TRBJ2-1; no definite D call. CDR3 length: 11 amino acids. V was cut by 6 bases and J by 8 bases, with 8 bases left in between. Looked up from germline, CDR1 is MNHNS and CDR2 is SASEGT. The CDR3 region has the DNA TGTGCCAGCAGGGTGGCGTATGAGCAGTTCTTC. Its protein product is CASRVAYEQFF.

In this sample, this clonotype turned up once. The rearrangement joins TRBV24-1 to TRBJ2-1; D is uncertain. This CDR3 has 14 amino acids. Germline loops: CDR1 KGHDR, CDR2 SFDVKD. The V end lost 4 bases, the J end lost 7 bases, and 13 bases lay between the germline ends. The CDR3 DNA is TGTGCCACCAGTGAGGAACAGCCCCAAAATGAGCAGTTCTTC. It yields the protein CATSEEQPQNEQFF.

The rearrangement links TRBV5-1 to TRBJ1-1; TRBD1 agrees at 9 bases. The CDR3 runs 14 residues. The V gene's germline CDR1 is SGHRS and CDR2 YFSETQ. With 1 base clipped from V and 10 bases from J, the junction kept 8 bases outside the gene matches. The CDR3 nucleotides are TGCGCCAGCAGCTTGCAGGGACAGGGATTAGGAGCTTTCTTT. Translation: CASSLQGQGLGAFF.

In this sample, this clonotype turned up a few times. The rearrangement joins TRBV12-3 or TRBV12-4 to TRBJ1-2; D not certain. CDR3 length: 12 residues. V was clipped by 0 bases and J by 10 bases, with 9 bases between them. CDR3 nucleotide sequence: TGTGCCAGCAGTTTAGCAGCGGGGTACTACACCTTC. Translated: CASSLAAGYYTF.

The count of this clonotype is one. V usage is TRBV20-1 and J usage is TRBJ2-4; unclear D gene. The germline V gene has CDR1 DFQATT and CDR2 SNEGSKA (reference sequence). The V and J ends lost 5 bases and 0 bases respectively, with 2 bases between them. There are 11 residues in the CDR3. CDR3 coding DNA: TGCAGTGCTGCAGCCAAAAACATTCAGTACTTC. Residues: CSAAAKNIQYF.

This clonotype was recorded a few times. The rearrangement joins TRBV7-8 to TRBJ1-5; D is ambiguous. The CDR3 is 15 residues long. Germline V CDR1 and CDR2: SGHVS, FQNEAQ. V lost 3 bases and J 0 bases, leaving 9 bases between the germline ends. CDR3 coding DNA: TGTGCCAGCAGCTTCAACCAGTATAGCAATCAGCCCCAGCATTTT. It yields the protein CASSFNQYSNQPQHF.